These 10 T cell receptor beta chains came from one sample sequenced in a study of cytomegalovirus exposure and HLA in healthy donors. The PCR used 60 Vbeta and 13 Jbeta primers. The repertoire was sequenced with immunoSEQ multiplex PCR; TCRdb's copy has only in-frame clones and lacks some. The table includes some 140,000 clones, 80% detected once. The material sequenced was PBMCs. The receptors were gathered from a young man in good health and CMV-seropositive.

The chain employs TRBV7-9 and TRBJ2-7; 10 nucleotides align to TRBD1. Looked up from germline, CDR1 is SEHNR and CDR2 is FQNEAQ (reference sequence). There are 15 residues in the CDR3. After removal of 5 bases from V and 3 bases from J, the junction contained 7 bases not matched to a gene. CDR3 in DNA: TGTGCCAGCAGCCTGACAGGGGGCAGCCTCTACGAGCAGTACTTC. Its protein is CASSLTGGSLYEQYF.

The chain uses TRBV27 and TRBJ2-7; TRBD2 matches 11 bases. Trimming removed 7 bases from V and 6 bases from J; junction bases left unmatched: 11. Germline V gene lookup returns CDR1 MNHEY and CDR2 SMNVEV (reference sequence). This CDR3 is built from 15 residues. The CDR3: CASKELAGVWGEQYF. CDR3 nucleotide sequence: TGTGCCAGCAAGGAACTAGCGGGAGTATGGGGCGAGCAGTACTTC.

The chain recombines TRBV6-6 with TRBJ2-5; D perhaps matches TRBD2 (6 bases). Looked up from germline, CDR1 is MNHNY and CDR2 is SVGAGI (reference sequence). The germline V and J ends were trimmed by 5 bases and 2 bases, with 18 bases remaining between them. CDR3 length equals 16 residues. The CDR3 sequence: CASSHLASRFQETQYF. CDR3 DNA sequence: TGTGCCAGCAGTCACCTAGCGTCCAGGTTTCAAGAGACCCAGTACTTC.

V usage is TRBV28 and J usage is TRBJ2-4; D call uncertain. There are 14 residues in the CDR3. CDR1 is MDHEN, CDR2 SYDVKM, per germline. The ends were cut back, 2 bases at V and 5 bases at J, with 10 bases in the middle. The CDR3 region has the DNA TGTGCCAGCAGTTTAGTCGGAGAGGAAAACATTCAGTACTTC. It codes for CASSLVGEENIQYF. The full variable domain, completed using reference TRBV28 and TRBJ2-4, is DVKVTQSSRYLVKRTGEKVFLECVQDMDHENMFWYRQDPGLGLRLIYFSYDVKMKEKGDIPEGYSVSREKKERFSLILESASTNQTSMYLCASSLVGEENIQYFGAGTRLSVL.

This chain joins TRBV6-1 and TRBJ2-5; D gene ambiguous. The end of the DNA aligns better with TRBJ2-7, so the J call may be wrong. CDR3 length equals 15 residues. The germline gives CDR1 MNHNS, CDR2 SASEGT. The CDR3 region has the DNA TGTGCCAGCACCATTAGTTGGCTAGGCTCCTACGAGCAGTACTTC. Translated: CASTISWLGSYEQYF.

The chain carries TRBV6-1 and TRBJ2-1; 7 bases are a match to TRBD1. V gave up 5 bases and J gave up 6 bases; unmatched junction bases: 4. Germline values: CDR1 MNHNS, CDR2 SASEGT. The CDR3 is made up of 13 amino acids. CDR3 sequence: CASSRTGFNEQFF. The CDR3 DNA is TGTGCCAGCAGTAGGACAGGTTTCAATGAGCAGTTCTTC.

This clone showed up just a few times. The chain couples TRBV9 to TRBJ1-2; 7 bases line up with TRBD1. Looked up from germline, CDR1 is SGDLS and CDR2 is YYNGEE. This CDR3 comprises 14 residues. V trimming: 5 bases; J trimming: 4 bases; junction bases outside the gene matches: 8. The CDR3 DNA is TGTGCCAGCAGTGATACAGGGGTCGGCTATGGCTACACCTTC. Translated: CASSDTGVGYGYTF.

V is TRBV19 and J is TRBJ2-7; 14 nucleotides match TRBD2. The CDR3 is 15 amino acids. CDR1 LNHDA and CDR2 SQIVND come from the germline V gene (reference sequence). V was pared by 8 bases and J by 5 bases, with 8 bases of the junction left unmatched. The DNA for the CDR3 is TGTGCCAGTGGGAAGGGGACTAGCGGGAGCCACGAGCAGTACTTC. This encodes CASGKGTSGSHEQYF.

This rearrangement joins TRBV7-9 to TRBJ2-1, with TRBD2 matching 14 bases. The CDR3 totals 15 residues. V lost 6 bases, J lost 15 bases, and 13 bases stayed unmatched. Germline CDR1 is SEHNR and CDR2 is FQNEAQ (reference sequence). The CDR3 protein is CASRRTGTSGSGWFF. Here the CDR3 DNA reads TGTGCCAGCAGGCGGACCGGGACTAGCGGGAGTGGGTGGTTCTTC.

This chain connects TRBV21-1 to TRBJ2-2; TRBD1, the table's D call, was not compared with the DNA. TRBV21-1 constitutes a pseudogene. The CDR3 is made up of 15 amino acids. CDR3 coding DNA: TGTGCCAGCAGCAAGGCAGGGTCGGGCACCGGGGAGCTGTTTTTT. Translating gives CASSKAGSGTGELFF.